This is a list of T cell receptor beta chains from one sample in a study of T cell responses to AZD1222 COVID-19 vaccine. The repertoire was sequenced with immunoSEQ multiplex PCR; TCRdb's copy has only in-frame clones and lacks some. The data hold 100,000 to 150,000 clones, with about 85% observed a single time. The specimen was peripheral blood, collected on day 0 of AZD1222 vaccination. Source of these receptors: an adult in good health. Both conserved end residues are part of each CDR3.

j_gene	v_gene	CDR3aa
TRBJ2-7	TRBV5-6	CASSLGMGQGFKGYEQYF
TRBJ2-7	TRBV12-1	CARCPEKLSSYEQYF
TRBJ1-1	TRBV7-2	CASSLLRIDTTEAFF
TRBJ2-1	TRBV19	CASSIGGTEQFF
TRBJ2-3	TRBV3-1/TRBV3-2	CASKGGPGDTQYF
TRBJ1-2	TRBV25-1	CASSVSYAYGYTF
TRBJ1-2	TRBV2	CASTGQRLLANYGYTF
TRBJ2-1	TRBV11-2	CASSTVRPGAYSSYNEQFF
TRBJ2-7	TRBV6-1	CASSESPFLNEQYF
TRBJ1-2	TRBV4-3	CASSRTVTNYGYTF
TRBJ1-2	TRBV2	CASAPRADYGYTF
TRBJ2-7	TRBV27	CASSLSLTGGRTYEQYF
TRBJ1-5	TRBV4-3	CASSQTLGLSYSNQPQHF
TRBJ2-3	TRBV5-5	CASSSLDTQYF
TRBJ2-3	TRBV7-2	CASSPSSVGQYF
TRBJ1-4	TRBV7-6	CASSLQSGHEKLFF
TRBJ2-7	TRBV28	CASTPRGRPKGGRPEQYF
TRBJ2-1	TRBV15	CATSRGERLAELNEQFF
TRBJ1-1	TRBV6-5	CASSPGQGRSTEAFF
TRBJ1-1	TRBV4-3	CASSPSELNTEAFF
TRBJ2-7	TRBV5-6	CASTHDRAYEQYF
TRBJ2-1	TRBV27	CASSLGGLPPNEQFF
TRBJ1-1	TRBV7-8	CASTQDRDTEAFF
TRBJ1-5	TRBV19	CASSREGQNQPQHF
TRBJ1-1	TRBV11-3	CASSSRTGTEAFF
TRBJ2-2	TRBV6-4	CASSPGNTGELFF
TRBJ2-7	TRBV15	CATKEGPSNEQYF
TRBJ1-2	TRBV4-3	CASSHALLWGVNGYTF
TRBJ2-7	TRBV4-1	CASSQVAVSYEQYF
TRBJ1-1	TRBV2	CASSGMPGMAFF
TRBJ2-3	TRBV4-2	CASSQGTSGEPGAQYF
TRBJ1-2	TRBV7-9	CASSLLEQLGYTF
TRBJ2-1	TRBV7-9	CASSSRVYNEQFF
TRBJ1-2	TRBV28	CASSLQFKGNYGYTF
TRBJ1-4	TRBV20-1	CSASDFRDDGEKLFF
TRBJ1-3	TRBV28	CASSLPGGNTIYF
TRBJ2-3	TRBV5-8	CASSFGGLSTDTQYF
TRBJ2-7	TRBV3-1/TRBV3-2	CASSLGGYEQYF
TRBJ2-7	TRBV21-1	CASSVRQDFAYEQYF
TRBJ2-5	TRBV5-5	CASSLVAAGSQETQYF
TRBJ1-4	TRBV6-5	CASKLSGATNEKLFF
TRBJ1-1	TRBV7-9	CASSLKGSGNTEAFF
TRBJ2-2	TRBV7-6	CASSEEVPGGTGELFF
TRBJ2-7	TRBV5-4	CASSRAIAGADYEQYF
TRBJ2-5	TRBV5-4	CASSLDRSETQYF
TRBJ2-7	TRBV28	CASSTNRDMYF
TRBJ2-7	TRBV14	CASSQDGSSYSYEQYF
TRBJ2-7	TRBV7-2	CASSSGGLDEQYF
TRBJ2-5	TRBV12-2	CASRLGRMEETQYF
TRBJ2-3	TRBV19	CASILSGTQYF
TRBJ1-1	TRBV15	CATSLPPGFPLGAEAFF
TRBJ1-1	TRBV12-3/TRBV12-4	CASSLGSGTEAFF
TRBJ2-3	TRBV6-4	CASSVTRADTQYF
TRBJ1-1	TRBV18	CASTEGNTEAFF
TRBJ2-5	TRBV19	CASRQQGQETQYF
TRBJ1-5	TRBV19	CASNVRQTKGGNQPQHF
TRBJ2-7	TRBV7-9	CASSLIPPRGYEQYF
TRBJ2-1	TRBV5-1	CASSPKGPPNEQFF
TRBJ2-1	TRBV9	CASSATGTRDEQFF
TRBJ2-5	TRBV2	CASSREETQYF